The source of this T cell receptor (beta chain) is a study of OX40 agonist ivuxolimab in advanced cancers. At the level of the study: Of the participants, 40% had some prior anti-PD-1, anti-PD-L1 or anti-CTLA-4 therapy, which was allowed. Overall study results and limits: At 0.1 to 3.0 mg/kg, CD4+ and CD8+ blood T cells expanded clonally by week 6. People who partly responded at 0.1-3.0 mg/kg had some of the least clonal expansion seen.

To note about this clone: Antigen specificity is unknown.

CDR1 and CDR2 (germline): SEHNR, FQNEAQ (reference sequence). The length of the CDR3 is 13 residues. The germline V and J ends were trimmed by 3 bases and 4 bases, with 9 bases remaining between them. Profiling relied on immunoSEQ multiplex PCR, and the TCRdb table lists in-frame clones only, not all of them. The sample carries about 63,000 clones, 80% to 90% recorded once. This clonotype was obtained from an adult with an advanced solid tumor such as melanoma, head and neck, liver or kidney cancer. This specimen was CD4+ or CD8+ T cells sorted from blood, taken in a trial of the OX40 agonist ivuxolimab. The V call is TRBV7-9, the J call TRBJ1-1, with D tentatively TRBD1 (6 bases). The CDR3 nucleotides read TGTGCCAGCAGCTTCAAGGGGGGCACTGAAGCTTTCTTT. Protein product: CASSFKGGTEAFF.